Shown below are 9 T cell receptor beta chains from a single sample sequenced in a study of OX40 agonist ivuxolimab in advanced cancers. The assay was immunoSEQ multiplex PCR, and TCRdb's table has in-frame clones only and misses some. This table has 70,000 or so clones, approximately 90% appearing once. The source was CD4+ or CD8+ T cells sorted from blood, collected in a trial of the OX40 agonist ivuxolimab. Receptor source: an adult with an advanced solid tumor such as melanoma, head and neck, liver or kidney cancer.

A remark on this clone: The junction departs from the called germline gene at one end, perhaps through a read error. This chain joins TRBV7-8 and TRBJ1-2; TRBD1 might be the D (6 bases). This CDR3 is 14 amino acids long. The germline gives CDR1 SGHVS, CDR2 FQNEAQ. The CDR3 loop is CASSWGAINDGYTF. The CDR3 DNA reads TGTGCCAGCAGCTGGGGGGCCATTAACGATGGCTACACCTTC.

This sequence joins TRBV28 and TRBJ2-1, with D unclear. V was clipped by 5 bases and J by 6 bases, with 14 bases between them. The length of the CDR3 is 14 residues. Germline V gene lookup returns CDR1 MDHEN and CDR2 SYDVKM. DNA of the CDR3: TGTGCCAGCAGTAAGACACTATTGGGCAATGAGCAGTTCTTC. Translated: CASSKTLLGNEQFF.

The DNA of the CDR3 is TGTGCCAGCAGCTCTCTTCCCGGACAGGGACATGTTGAAGCTTTCTTT. Protein product: CASSSLPGQGHVEAFF. The chain has TRBV27 and TRBJ1-1, with 8 bases fitting TRBD1. The CDR3 loop spans 16 amino acids. The germline gives CDR1 MNHEY, CDR2 SMNVEV (reference sequence). V gave up 6 bases and J gave up 7 bases; unmatched junction bases: 16.

The chain carries TRBV11-1 and TRBJ2-2; D tentatively fits TRBD1 or TRBD2 (5 bases each). This CDR3 is built from 16 residues. The V and J ends lost 1 base and 6 bases respectively, with 15 bases between them. Germline lookup yields CDR1 SGHAT and CDR2 FQDESV (reference sequence). Here the CDR3 reads CASSLERDGNAGELFF. The CDR3 DNA reads as TGTGCCAGCAGCTTAGAAAGGGACGGCAACGCCGGGGAGCTGTTTTTT.

The chain recombines TRBV6-1 with TRBJ2-5; D uncertain. V was clipped by 8 bases and J by 5 bases, with 9 bases between them. The CDR3 has 11 amino acids. Per germline, CDR1 MNHNS and CDR2 SASEGT. The CDR3 DNA sequence: TGTGCCAGCCGGAAGGCGGAGACCCAGTACTTC. Amino acid sequence: CASRKAETQYF.

This clone was observed a handful of times. The junction departs from the called germline gene at one end, perhaps through a read error. This chain uses TRBV7-7 with TRBJ1-3, with 7 bases fitting TRBD1. The CDR3 runs to 15 residues. CDR1 SSHAT and CDR2 FNYEAQ come from the germline V gene (reference sequence). CDR3 bases: TGTGCTAGCAGCTTAGAGACAGGGCCTGGAAACACCATATATTTT. Residues: CASSLETGPGNTIYF.

The chain carries TRBV19 and TRBJ2-1, with 12 bases fitting TRBD2. From germline, CDR1 is LNHDA and CDR2 SQIVND (reference sequence). The trim removed 0 bases at V and 7 bases at J, leaving 10 bases unmatched. CDR3 length equals 18 residues. The CDR3 loop is CASSIELAGGPEGNEQFF. In DNA form, the CDR3 reads TGTGCCAGTAGTATAGAACTAGCGGGAGGTCCCGAGGGGAATGAGCAGTTCTTC.

The rearrangement joins TRBV29-1 to TRBJ2-6; possible D gene TRBD1, 6 bases. CDR3 length equals 17 residues. V lost 3 bases, J lost 0 bases, and 15 bases lay in between. The germline gives CDR1 SQVTM, CDR2 ANQGSEA. The DNA of the CDR3 is TGCAGCGTTGAGACATGGCAGGGGAGCTCTGGGGCCAACGTCCTGACTTTC. It encodes CSVETWQGSSGANVLTF.

CDR3 loop: CASSFTPDYEQYF. CDR3 bases: TGTGCCAGCAGTTTCACCCCCGACTACGAGCAGTACTTC. The rearrangement joins TRBV27 to TRBJ2-7, with no clear D. Germline values: CDR1 MNHEY, CDR2 SMNVEV (reference sequence). V was trimmed by 3 bases and J by 3 bases, leaving 9 bases between them. The CDR3 has 13 amino acids.